The entry that follows covers one TCR beta chain sequence. Its antigen remains unknown. The data stem from a study of shared clonotypes between healthy human individuals. Whole-study results and caveats: Represented diversity, genetic and exposure-history alike, was limited by few donors.

Every donor, a Caucasian adult, lived in Nashville, Tennessee. The method was immunoSEQ multiplex PCR; TCRdb's version includes in-frame clones alone and lacks a portion of them. The table includes approximately 500,000 clones, 79% detected once. The CDR3 has 15 amino acids. The germline V gene encodes CDR1 MNHEY and CDR2 SMNVEV (reference sequence). Deletions cut 3 bases from V and 7 bases from J, with 18 bases between. The rearrangement uses TRBV27 and TRBJ1-2, with D hard to call. The sample comprised PBMCs. The receptor was isolated from a woman between 35 and 50 years old in good health. Some clones in this sample may be carry-over from other donors' samples. The CDR3 region is CASSFNTASRSGYTF. The CDR3, as DNA: TGTGCCAGCAGTTTTAATACGGCGTCCAGGAGTGGCTACACCTTC.